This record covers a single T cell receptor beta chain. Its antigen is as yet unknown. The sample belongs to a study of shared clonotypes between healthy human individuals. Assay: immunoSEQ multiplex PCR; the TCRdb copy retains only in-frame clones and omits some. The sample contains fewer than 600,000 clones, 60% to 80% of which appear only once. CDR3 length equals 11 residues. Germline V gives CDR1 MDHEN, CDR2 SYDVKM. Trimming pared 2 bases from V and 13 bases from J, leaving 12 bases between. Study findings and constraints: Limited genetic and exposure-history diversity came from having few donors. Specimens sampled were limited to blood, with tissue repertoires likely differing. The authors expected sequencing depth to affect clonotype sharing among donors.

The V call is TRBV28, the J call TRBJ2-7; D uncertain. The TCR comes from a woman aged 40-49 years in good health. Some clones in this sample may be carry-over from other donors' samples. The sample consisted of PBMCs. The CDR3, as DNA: TGTGCCAGCAGTTTAATGGGTTCCCACTACTTC. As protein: CASSLMGSHYF. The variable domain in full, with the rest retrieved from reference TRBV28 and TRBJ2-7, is DVKVTQSSRYLVKRTGEKVFLECVQDMDHENMFWYRQDPGLGLRLIYFSYDVKMKEKGDIPEGYSVSREKKERFSLILESASTNQTSMYLCASSLMGSHYFGPGTRLTVT.